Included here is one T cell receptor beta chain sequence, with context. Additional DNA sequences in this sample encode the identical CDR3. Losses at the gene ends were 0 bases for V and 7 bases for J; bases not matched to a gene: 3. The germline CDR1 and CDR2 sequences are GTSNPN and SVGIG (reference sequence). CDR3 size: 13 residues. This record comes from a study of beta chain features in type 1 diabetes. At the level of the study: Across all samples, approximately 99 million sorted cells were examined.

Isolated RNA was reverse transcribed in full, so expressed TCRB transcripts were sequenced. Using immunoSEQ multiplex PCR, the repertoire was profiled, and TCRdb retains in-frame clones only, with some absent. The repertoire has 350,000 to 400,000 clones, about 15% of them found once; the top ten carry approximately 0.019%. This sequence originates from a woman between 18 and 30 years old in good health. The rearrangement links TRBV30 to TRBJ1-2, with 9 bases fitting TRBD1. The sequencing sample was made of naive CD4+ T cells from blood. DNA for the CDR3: TGTGCCTGGAGTGTTGGGACAGGGAGTGGCTACACCTTC. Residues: CAWSVGTGSGYTF.